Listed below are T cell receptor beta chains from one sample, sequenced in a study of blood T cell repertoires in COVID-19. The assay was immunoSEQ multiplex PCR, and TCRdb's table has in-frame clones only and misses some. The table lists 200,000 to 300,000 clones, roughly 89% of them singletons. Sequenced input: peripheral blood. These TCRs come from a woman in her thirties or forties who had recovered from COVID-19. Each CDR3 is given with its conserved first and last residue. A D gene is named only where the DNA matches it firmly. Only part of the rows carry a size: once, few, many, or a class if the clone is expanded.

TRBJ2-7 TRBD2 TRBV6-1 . TGTGCCAGCAGTGATAGCGGGGGGAATTACGAGCAGTACTTC CASSDSGGNYEQYF
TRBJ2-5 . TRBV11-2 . TGTGCCAGCAGCTTAGTGGGCAGGCGACAAGAGACCCAGTACTTC CASSLVGRRQETQYF
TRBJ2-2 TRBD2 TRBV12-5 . TGTGCTAGTGGTCCTCCCCGGGGCGGGGGGAACACCGGGGAGCTGTTTTTT CASGPPRGGGNTGELFF
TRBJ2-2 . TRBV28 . TGTGCCAGCAGTCCCCCGAGGACAGCCACCGGGGAGCTGTTTTTT CASSPPRTATGELFF
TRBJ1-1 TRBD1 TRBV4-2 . TGTGCCAGCAGCCAAGAGGGACAGGGAGACACTGAAGCTTTCTTT CASSQEGQGDTEAFF
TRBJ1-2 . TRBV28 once TGTGCCAGCACCTCCGGCCCTCCACAGTACCTCTATGGCTACACCTTC CASTSGPPQYLYGYTF
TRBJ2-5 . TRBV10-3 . TGTGCCATCAGTGAGGGAGGGACAGCTCTCGAGACCCAGTACTTC CAISEGGTALETQYF
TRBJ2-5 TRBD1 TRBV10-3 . TGTGCCATCTCGACAGGGGGTCAAGAGACCCAGTACTTC CAISTGGQETQYF
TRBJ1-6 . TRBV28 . TGTGCCAGCAAACAGGGCTCTAATTCACCCCTCCACTTT CASKQGSNSPLHF
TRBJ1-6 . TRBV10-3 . TGTGCCATCAGCTCGAGCGGGGTCGGGAATTCACCCCTCCACTTT CAISSSGVGNSPLHF
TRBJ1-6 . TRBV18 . TGTGCCAGCTCAGATCGACAGGAAAAGAATTCACCCCTCCACTTT CASSDRQEKNSPLHF
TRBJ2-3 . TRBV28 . TGTGCCAGCAGTTTACGTTGGCCGCAGTATTTT CASSLRWPQYF
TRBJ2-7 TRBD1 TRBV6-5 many TGTGCCAGCATGGAGGACAGGGGCTACGAGCAGTACTTC CASMEDRGYEQYF
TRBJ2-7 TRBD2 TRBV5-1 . TGCGCCAGCAGCTTTGATAGCGGGGCCCCCTACGAGCAGTACTTC CASSFDSGAPYEQYF
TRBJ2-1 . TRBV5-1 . TGCGCCAGCAGGGGGGTGGAGGGGAGCTCCTACAATGAGCAGTTCTTC CASRGVEGSSYNEQFF
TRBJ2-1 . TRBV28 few TGTGCCAGCAGCCTGACTAGACCCTACAATGAGCAGTTCTTC CASSLTRPYNEQFF
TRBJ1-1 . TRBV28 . TGTGCCAGCAGTCCTGGGACACCGAACACTGAAGCTTTCTTT CASSPGTPNTEAFF
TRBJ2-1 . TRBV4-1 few TGCGCCAGCAGCCAAGATCGTTCTGAGGATGAGCAGTTCTTC CASSQDRSEDEQFF
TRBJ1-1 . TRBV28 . TGTGCCAGCAGTAGAGGGGGTGAAGCTTTCTTT CASSRGGEAFF
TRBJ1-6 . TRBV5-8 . TGTGCCAGCAGCAGGGACTCGGATTCACCCCTCCACTTT CASSRDSDSPLHF
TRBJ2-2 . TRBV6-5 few TGTGCCAGCAGGCTAGGCGGCGGGGAGCTGTTTTTT CASRLGGGELFF
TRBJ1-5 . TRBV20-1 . TGCAGTGCTAGTTCAGGGGTAAATCAGCCCCAGCATTTT CSASSGVNQPQHF
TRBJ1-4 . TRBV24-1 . TGTGCCACCAGTGATCCCCGGGGGGGAAATGAAAAACTGTTTTTT CATSDPRGGNEKLFF
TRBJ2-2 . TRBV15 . TGTGCCACCAGTACAAATGCCGGGGAGCTGTTTTTT CATSTNAGELFF
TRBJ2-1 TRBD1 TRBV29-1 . TGCAGCGTTGAAGATCTACAGGGGGGTAATGAGCAGTTCTTC CSVEDLQGGNEQFF
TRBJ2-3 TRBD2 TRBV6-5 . TGTGCCAGCACCACCGGGACTAGCGGGGGGCGGTGGTATTTT CASTTGTSGGRWYF
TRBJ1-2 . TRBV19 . TGTGCCAGTAGTTCCCCGGGAGGGGAAAAGGTTTTCTATGGCTACACCTTC CASSSPGGEKVFYGYTF
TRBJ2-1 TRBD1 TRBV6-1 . TGTGCCAGCAGTGAAGATTGGGGACAGGGCTACAATGAGCAGTTCTTC CASSEDWGQGYNEQFF
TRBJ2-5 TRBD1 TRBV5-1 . TGCGCCAGCAGCTTGTTCTCAGGGGGCTTGGAGACCCAGTACTTC CASSLFSGGLETQYF